This TCR beta chain was recorded in a study of T cell changes during pregnancy in multiple sclerosis. Sequencing used immunoSEQ multiplex PCR; TCRdb keeps in-frame clones, though not all of them. The sample includes some 120,000 clones, 80% to 95% of them seen just once. V was pared by 5 bases and J by 4 bases, with 0 bases of the junction left unmatched. The CDR3 consists of 12 residues. The germline V gene encodes CDR1 MNHEY and CDR2 SMNVEV (reference sequence). This chain connects TRBV27 to TRBJ1-2; 8 bases are a match to TRBD1. The sample in question was peripheral blood, obtained in the third trimester of pregnancy. The sequence came from a female donor with multiple sclerosis, enrolled in a pregnancy study. The CDR3 DNA is TGTGCCAGCAGTACAGGGGGCTATGGCTACACCTTC. It translates to CASSTGGYGYTF.